These 3 T cell receptor beta chains share one sample of origin, sequenced in a study of post-analysis software for immune sequencing data. General study points: When patients were compared with controls, about five TRBV segments were more frequent, TRBV5-6, TRBV5-1 and TRBV20-1 among them.

Their target antigens are unknown. Unique molecular identifiers featured in each of the TCR beta cDNA libraries. Each CDR3 protein gets one entry after TCRdb re-called the PCR reads with MiXCR. The table has roughly 670,000 distinct CDR3 sequences, approximately 60% seen once; the top ten hold around 11%. Material for sequencing was blood. The source of these receptors is a girl aged 2 to 10 with multiple sclerosis.

In this sample, this clonotype turned up a few times. The CDR3 spells CASSFSYETQYF. The CDR3 coding sequence is TGCGCCAGCAGCTTCTCGTATGAGACCCAGTACTTC. V gene TRBV5-1 combines with J gene TRBJ2-5; unclear D gene. Trimming removed 2 bases from V and 5 bases from J, with 7 bases in between. Germline V gene lookup returns CDR1 SGHRS and CDR2 YFSETQ. The CDR3 runs to 12 residues.

The chain carries TRBV4-3 and TRBJ1-4, with 8 bases matching TRBD1. With 0 bases clipped from V and 10 bases from J, the junction kept 13 bases outside the gene matches. The CDR3 extends over 17 amino acids. CDR1 is LGHNA, CDR2 YSLEER, per germline. As DNA, the CDR3 is TGCGCCAGCAGCCAAGATATAATTGTCAGGGGGCTCGGAAAACTGTTTTTT. Its translation: CASSQDIIVRGLGKLFF.

This rearrangement joins TRBV4-3 to TRBJ1-6, with TRBD1 as a possible D gene (5 bases). Trimming took 0 bases from V and 7 from J, leaving 10 bases between them. Germline V lookup: CDR1 LGHNA, CDR2 YSLEER. This CDR3 has 15 residues. CDR3 DNA sequence: TGCGCCAGCAGCCAAGAGGGTTGGGGCAATTCACCCCTCCACTTT. Translated, it gives CASSQEGWGNSPLHF.